This passage covers 20 T cell receptor beta chains from one sample sequenced in a study of cytotoxic CD8 clonotypes in ibrutinib-treated CLL. The table came from immunoSEQ multiplex PCR; TCRdb's copy has only in-frame clones and leaves some out. The sample includes hundreds of thousands of clones, 75% to 85% of them seen just once. Material: PBMCs, obtained after 12 months of ibrutinib treatment. These receptors came from a human donor with chronic lymphocytic leukemia.

The chain couples TRBV5-1 to TRBJ2-5; D is uncertain. CDR3 length equals 13 residues. Germline CDR1 is SGHRS and CDR2 is YFSETQ. V dropped 4 bases and J dropped 5 bases, with 12 bases sitting between them. The CDR3: CASSPVVRETQYF. The CDR3 DNA is TGCGCCAGCAGCCCTGTTGTCCGGGAGACCCAGTACTTC.

This chain joins TRBV9 and TRBJ2-5, with 9 positions matching TRBD2. The CDR3 loop spans 15 amino acids. Germline lookup yields CDR1 SGDLS and CDR2 YYNGEE. The ends lost 0 bases at V and 4 bases at J; junction bases unmatched: 4. The chain's CDR3 is CASSVGVAGVETQYF. DNA of the CDR3: TGTGCCAGCAGCGTAGGAGTAGCGGGAGTAGAGACCCAGTACTTC.

This clone has just a few counts. The V call is TRBV6-6, the J call TRBJ1-1; D might be TRBD1 (5 bases). This CDR3 region has 14 residues. Germline loops: CDR1 MNHNY, CDR2 SVGAGI (reference sequence). V gave up 5 bases and J gave up 10 bases, with 20 bases separating them. The CDR3 DNA is TGTGCCAGCAGTCAAGGGGAGGCAGCTCCTAGAGCTTTCTTT. This gives the protein CASSQGEAAPRAFF.

The V gene is TRBV4-1, the J gene TRBJ1-2; 8 nucleotides agree with TRBD1. J was trimmed by 1 base and V by 3 bases; bases with no gene match: 16. This CDR3 comprises 19 residues. Germline loops: CDR1 MGHRA, CDR2 YSYEKL. CDR3 nucleotides: TGCGCCAGCAGCCATAACCTCCGACAGGGGACCTTAGATAACTATGGCTACACCTTC. Translation gives CASSHNLRQGTLDNYGYTF.

The chain employs TRBV29-1 and TRBJ1-2; 7 bases line up with TRBD1. V lost 7 bases, J lost 0 bases, and 5 bases stayed unmatched. CDR1 is SQVTM and CDR2 is ANQGSEA in the germline V gene. The CDR3 totals 13 residues. CDR3 in amino acids: CSAGDSSNYGYTF. The CDR3 DNA follows: TGCAGCGCTGGGGACAGCTCTAACTATGGCTACACCTTC.

The rearrangement uses TRBV5-1 and TRBJ2-1, with 7 bases that match TRBD2. V was pared by 7 bases and J by 7 bases, with 2 bases of the junction left unmatched. The CDR3 sequence is 11 residues long. Germline lookup yields CDR1 SGHRS and CDR2 YFSETQ. The CDR3 protein is CASRGVNEQFF. The DNA for the CDR3 is TGCGCCAGCCGGGGGGTTAATGAGCAGTTCTTC.

The chain joins TRBV18 to TRBJ2-3; 9 bases align to TRBD2. The CDR3 runs to 18 residues. V shed 6 bases and J 3 bases; nucleotides not matched to a gene: 16. The germline CDR1 and CDR2 sequences are KGHSH and LQKENI. The chain's CDR3 is CASSPSVGLAGPTDTQYF. In DNA form, the CDR3 reads TGTGCCAGCTCCCCCTCAGTGGGCCTAGCGGGGCCAACAGATACGCAGTATTTT. Drawing the rest from reference TRBV18 and TRBJ2-3, the complete variable domain is NAGVMQNPRHLVRRRGQEARLRCSPMKGHSHVYWYRQLPEEGLKFMVYLQKENIIDESGMPKERFSAEFPKEGPSILRIQQVVRGDSAAYFCASSPSVGLAGPTDTQYFGPGTRLTVL.

The chain combines TRBV10-3 with TRBJ2-7; 7 bases line up with TRBD1. The ends lost 4 bases at V and 2 bases at J; junction bases unmatched: 5. This CDR3 spans 14 amino acids. Per germline, CDR1 ENHRY and CDR2 SYGVKD. The CDR3 spells CAISVGTDPYEQYF. The CDR3 nucleotides are TGTGCCATCAGTGTTGGGACAGACCCCTACGAGCAGTACTTC.

V is TRBV18 and J is TRBJ1-6; 9 bases agree with TRBD1. V lost 8 bases, J lost 10 bases, and 9 bases stayed unmatched. The length of the CDR3 is 14 residues. Germline lookup yields CDR1 KGHSH and CDR2 LQKENI. The CDR3 DNA reads as TGTGCCAGCGGACAGGGGTCTGCGGGCTCACCCCTCCACTTT. Protein product: CASGQGSAGSPLHF.

This clone was observed a few times. The chain has TRBV5-1 and TRBJ1-2; D is ambiguous. Per germline, CDR1 SGHRS and CDR2 YFSETQ. Trimming removed 2 bases at V and 4 bases at J, with 12 bases between. This CDR3 region has 14 residues. The CDR3 nucleotides are TGCGCCAGCAGCTTAGAGTTTGCGGGCTATGGCTACACCTTC. It yields the protein CASSLEFAGYGYTF.

The rearrangement links TRBV5-1 to TRBJ2-5; D unclear. Germline V CDR1 and CDR2: SGHRS, YFSETQ. The length of the CDR3 is 15 residues. V was shortened by 0 bases and J by 5 bases, with 14 bases between the two germline ends. In nucleotides, the CDR3 is TGCGCCAGCAGCTTGGCTAGTGCGCCGGGCGAGACCCAGTACTTC. It yields the protein CASSLASAPGETQYF.

The chain uses TRBV5-1 and TRBJ1-2; D unresolved. This CDR3 has 15 residues. CDR1 and CDR2 from the germline V gene are SGHRS and YFSETQ. V shed 7 bases and J shed 0 bases, with 16 bases lying between them. CDR3 protein: CASSIWGQANYGYTF. In DNA form, the CDR3 reads TGCGCCAGCTCTATCTGGGGTCAAGCTAACTATGGCTACACCTTC.

This rearrangement joins TRBV9 to TRBJ2-1; 10 positions match TRBD2. V dropped 1 base and J dropped 6; count of bases not matched to a gene: 4. This CDR3 comprises 15 residues. Per the germline V gene, CDR1 is SGDLS and CDR2 is YYNGEE. The CDR3 is CASSVWLAGANEQFF. The CDR3 DNA follows: TGTGCCAGCAGCGTATGGCTAGCGGGAGCCAATGAGCAGTTCTTC.

This clone was detected once. The CDR3 DNA reads as TGTGCCAGCAGCAGGGCAGGGGAGGGGGAGACCCAGTACTTC. As protein: CASSRAGEGETQYF. V usage is TRBV5-7 and J usage is TRBJ2-5, with D perhaps TRBD2 (7 bases). TRBV5-7 is given ORF status, its function remaining uncertain. This CDR3 comprises 14 residues. Trimming cost V 4 bases and J 5 bases, with 15 bases left between them.

The rearrangement links TRBV10-1 to TRBJ1-2; D uncertain. Per the germline V gene, CDR1 is WNHNN and CDR2 is SYGVQD (reference sequence). There are 14 residues in the CDR3. Trimming removed 6 bases from V and 1 base from J, with 12 bases in between. CDR3 loop: CASSPTGDNYGYTF. In DNA, the CDR3 is TGCGCCAGCAGCCCCACCGGAGATAACTATGGCTACACCTTC.

The V and J genes are TRBV6-1 and TRBJ2-7; D unclear. The V gene's germline CDR1 is MNHNS and CDR2 SASEGT. V was trimmed by 2 bases and J by 0 bases, leaving 11 bases between them. The CDR3 length is 15 residues. CDR3 DNA: TGTGCCAGCAGTGAAAGCCAGACTCTCTCCTACGAGCAGTACTTC. Translated: CASSESQTLSYEQYF.

The rearrangement uses TRBV6-5 and TRBJ2-1; 10 positions agree with TRBD2. V was pared by 0 bases and J by 7 bases, with 3 bases of the junction left unmatched. Germline V gene lookup returns CDR1 MNHEY and CDR2 SVGAGI. This CDR3 comprises 15 residues. CDR3 nucleotide sequence: TGTGCCAGCAGTTACTCGAGGACTAGCGGAAATGAGCAGTTCTTC. Translation gives CASSYSRTSGNEQFF.

The chain uses TRBV7-8 and TRBJ2-1; 12 bases agree with TRBD2. There are 16 residues in the CDR3. Germline CDR1 reads SGHVS; CDR2 reads FQNEAQ. J gave up 9 bases and V 5 bases, and 11 bases lay outside the gene matches. CDR3 sequence reads: CASSEGTSGLTGEQFF. CDR3 nucleotides: TGTGCCAGCAGCGAAGGGACTAGCGGGCTAACAGGTGAGCAGTTCTTC.

The chain links TRBV18 to TRBJ2-5; TRBD1 might be the D (6 bases). The germline V gene has CDR1 KGHSH and CDR2 LQKENI. The CDR3 is 14 residues long. The V gene lost 5 bases and the J gene lost 4 bases, with 14 bases spanning the gap. In nucleotides, the CDR3 is TGTGCCAGCTCAAGAGGACAGCGCCCAGAGACCCAGTACTTC. Translated, it gives CASSRGQRPETQYF.

On this clone: At one end, the junction sequence differs from germline, possibly due to a read error. The rearrangement links TRBV7-7 to TRBJ2-1; TRBD2 aligns across 13 bases. Per the germline V gene, CDR1 is SSHAT and CDR2 is FNYEAQ (reference sequence). CDR3 length: 17 amino acids. CDR3 in amino acids: CASSLLQGLAGFNEQFF. The CDR3, as DNA: TGTGCTAGCAGCTTACTTCAGGGACTAGCGGGGTTCAATGAGCAGTTCTTC.